This entry concerns a single T cell receptor beta chain. Germline and junction disagree at one end, which may indicate a read error. The germline CDR1 and CDR2 sequences are SGDLS and YYNGEE. The CDR3 runs 13 residues. The data were taken from a study of T cell changes during pregnancy in multiple sclerosis. Profiling relied on immunoSEQ multiplex PCR, and the TCRdb table lists in-frame clones only, not all of them. The data contain approximately 22,000 clones, approximately 95% of them singletons. This chain connects TRBV9 to TRBJ2-7; 11 bases agree with TRBD2. The source of this sequence is a female donor with multiple sclerosis, enrolled in a pregnancy study. The sequencing here drew on CD8+ T cells from peripheral blood mononuclear cells, taken in the third trimester of pregnancy. CDR3 DNA sequence: TGTGCCAGCAGCGTAGGGAGTAGCGGGGGGGCCCACTTC. As protein: CASSVGSSGGAHF.